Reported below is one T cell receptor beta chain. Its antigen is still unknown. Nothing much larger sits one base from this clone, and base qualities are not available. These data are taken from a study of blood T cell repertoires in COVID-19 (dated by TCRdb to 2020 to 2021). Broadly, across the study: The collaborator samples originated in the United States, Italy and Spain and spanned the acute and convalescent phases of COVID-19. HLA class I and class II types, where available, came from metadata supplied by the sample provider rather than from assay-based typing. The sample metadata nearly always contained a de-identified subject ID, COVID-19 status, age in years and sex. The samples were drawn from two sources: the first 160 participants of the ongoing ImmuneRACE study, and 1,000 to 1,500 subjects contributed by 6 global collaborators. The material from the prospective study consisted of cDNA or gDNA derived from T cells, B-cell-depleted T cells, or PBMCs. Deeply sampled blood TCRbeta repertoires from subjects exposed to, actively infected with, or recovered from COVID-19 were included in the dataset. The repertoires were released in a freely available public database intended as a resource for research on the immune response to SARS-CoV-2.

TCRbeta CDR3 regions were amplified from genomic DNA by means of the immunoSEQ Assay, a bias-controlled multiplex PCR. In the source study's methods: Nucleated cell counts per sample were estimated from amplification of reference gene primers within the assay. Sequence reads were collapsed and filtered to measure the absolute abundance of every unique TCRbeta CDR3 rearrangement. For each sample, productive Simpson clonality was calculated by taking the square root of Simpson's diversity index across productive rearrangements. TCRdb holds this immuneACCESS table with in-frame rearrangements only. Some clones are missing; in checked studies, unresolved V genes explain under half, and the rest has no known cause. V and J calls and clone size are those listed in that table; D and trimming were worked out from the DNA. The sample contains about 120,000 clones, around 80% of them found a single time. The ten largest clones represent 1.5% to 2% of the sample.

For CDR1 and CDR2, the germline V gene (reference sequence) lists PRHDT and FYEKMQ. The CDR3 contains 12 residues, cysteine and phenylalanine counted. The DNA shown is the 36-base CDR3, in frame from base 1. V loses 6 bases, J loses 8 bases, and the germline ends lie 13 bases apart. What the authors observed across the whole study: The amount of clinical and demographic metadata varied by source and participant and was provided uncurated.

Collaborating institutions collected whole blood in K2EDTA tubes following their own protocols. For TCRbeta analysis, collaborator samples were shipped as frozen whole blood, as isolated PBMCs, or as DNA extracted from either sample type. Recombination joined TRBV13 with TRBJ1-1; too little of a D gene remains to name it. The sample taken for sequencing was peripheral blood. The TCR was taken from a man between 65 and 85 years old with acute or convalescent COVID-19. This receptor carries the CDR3 CASRLDGREAFF. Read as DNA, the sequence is TGTGCCAGCAGACTTGATGGGAGGGAAGCTTTCTTT.